The 22 T cell receptor beta chains given below trace back to one sample, sequenced in a study of CD8+CD57+ T cells in acquired aplastic anemia (dated by TCRdb to the late 2010s). The listed sequencing device is Illumina HiSeq 2000. Genomic DNA served as template for TCR beta VDJ combination and CDR3 sequence profiling. TCRdb reprocessing: public reads trimmed at Q25 with fastp, clones called with MiXCR, in-frame beta chains kept. Rows matching on CDR3 protein sequence are summarized as one entry with the most common DNA and genes. The sample records 100,000 to 150,000 distinct CDR3 sequences, 48% of which are singletons. The ten most abundant clones make up 2% to 3% of the sample. Sequenced material: sorted CD4+, CD8+, or CD8+CD57+ T cells (not recorded which) from PBMCs. These TCRs come from a human donor in good health, serving as a control.

Here the CDR3 reads CSAGPGGNEQFF. The CDR3 DNA sequence: TGCAGTGCCGGACCGGGGGGGAATGAGCAGTTCTTC. The rearrangement joins TRBV20-1 to TRBJ2-1; TRBD2 matches 8 bases. Germline V gives CDR1 DFQATT, CDR2 SNEGSKA (reference sequence). This CDR3 has 12 residues. J lost 7 bases, V lost 6 bases, and 5 bases had no gene match.

This clonotype has a handful of counts. V is TRBV7-9 and J is TRBJ1-6; D is possibly TRBD1 (6 bases). V lost 4 bases and J lost 7, with 8 bases in between. The CDR3 consists of 13 residues. Germline V gives CDR1 SEHNR, CDR2 FQNEAQ (reference sequence). The chain's CDR3 is CASSSQGNSPLHF. In DNA, the CDR3 is TGTGCCAGCAGCTCACAGGGCAATTCACCCCTCCACTTT.

This clonotype showed up just once. At one end, the junction sequence differs from germline, possibly due to a read error. This sequence joins TRBV7-9 and TRBJ2-5, with 9 positions matching TRBD1. The CDR3 is 15 amino acids. Germline CDR1 and CDR2: SEHNR and FQNEAQ (reference sequence). The CDR3 loop reads CASSLGQGRQEAQYF. The CDR3 DNA sequence: TGTGCCAGCAGCTTGGGACAGGGACGCCAAGAGGCCCAGTACTTC.

The gene calls are TRBV19 and TRBJ1-3; a possible D gene is TRBD1 (5 bases). V was trimmed by 6 bases and J by 4 bases, leaving 13 bases between them. CDR3 length equals 14 residues. From germline, CDR1 is LNHDA and CDR2 SQIVND (reference sequence). The chain's CDR3 is CASSTTGTGNTIYF. DNA for the CDR3: TGTGCCAGTAGCACGACCGGGACGGGAAACACCATATATTTT. Drawing the rest from reference TRBV19 and TRBJ1-3, the complete variable domain is DGGITQSPKYLFRKEGQNVTLSCEQNLNHDAMYWYRQDPGQGLRLIYYSQIVNDFQKGDIAEGYSVSREKKESFPLTVTSAQKNPTAFYLCASSTTGTGNTIYFGEGSWLTVV.

This clonotype came up once. The chain has TRBV4-1 and TRBJ2-3, with D maybe TRBD2 (5 bases). V lost 0 bases to trimming and J lost 1 base, with 17 bases between them. CDR3 size: 18 residues. The germline CDR1 and CDR2 sequences are MGHRA and YSYEKL. CDR3 in DNA: TGCGCCAGCAGCCAAGATTACCCTTCGGAGGTTCGCACAGATACGCAGTATTTT. This gives the protein CASSQDYPSEVRTDTQYF.

The chain uses TRBV7-9 and TRBJ1-2; D possibly corresponds to TRBD1 (6 bases). The CDR3 length is 12 residues. Trimming took 5 bases from V and 8 from J, leaving 12 bases between them. Germline V gives CDR1 SEHNR, CDR2 FQNEAQ (reference sequence). CDR3 sequence: CASSQETGGYTF. The CDR3 coding sequence is TGTGCCAGCAGCCAAGAGACAGGAGGCTACACCTTC.

This clonotype was recorded many times. The CDR3 region has the DNA TGTGCCAGCAGCGTAGAGATCAGGGGGGGAAACAATGAGCAGTTCTTC. Protein: CASSVEIRGGNNEQFF. The chain employs TRBV9 and TRBJ2-1, with D perhaps assigned TRBD1 or TRBD2 (7 bases each). The CDR3 has 16 residues. V was cut by 0 bases and J by 5 bases, with 15 bases left in between. The germline gives CDR1 SGDLS, CDR2 YYNGEE.

The V call is TRBV7-2, the J call TRBJ2-4; D is perhaps TRBD1 or TRBD2 (5 bases each). Germline V gives CDR1 SGHTA, CDR2 FQGNSA. The V gene lost 5 bases and the J gene lost 10 bases, with 12 bases spanning the gap. CDR3 size: 12 residues. CDR3 nucleotide sequence: TGTGCCAGCAGCCCGGGGCGGAGGATTCAGTACTTC. Encoded protein: CASSPGRRIQYF.

This clonotype has more than one count but fewer than ten. The V and J genes are TRBV5-4 and TRBJ2-1, with TRBD2 matching 12 bases. Trimming took 1 base from V and 9 from J; bases not matched to a gene: 23. Per the germline V gene, CDR1 is SGHNT and CDR2 is YYREEE (reference sequence). The CDR3 covers 21 residues. DNA of the CDR3: TGTGCCAGCAGCTTGAGTTTGCGGACTTCTCTAGCGGGGGGGATTAGGGGTGAGCAGTTCTTC. This translates into CASSLSLRTSLAGGIRGEQFF.

This clonotype was detected ten times or more. J is TRBJ2-3 and V is TRBV15; the D is unclear. Germline CDR1 reads LNHNV; CDR2 reads YYDKDF (reference sequence). This CDR3 spans 12 amino acids. Trimming stripped 6 bases from V and 5 bases from J, with 9 bases between. The CDR3 DNA reads as TGTGCCACCAGTCGTGCCGAAGATACGCAGTATTTT. Protein sequence: CATSRAEDTQYF.

The chain recombines TRBV7-9 with TRBJ1-2; D not resolved. Trimming left V 2 bases short and J 3 bases short, with 4 bases between. The CDR3 contains 12 residues. Germline V gene data show CDR1 as SEHNR and CDR2 as FQNEAQ (reference sequence). CDR3 amino acids: CASSLQDYGYTF. CDR3 nucleotide sequence: TGTGCCAGCAGCTTACAGGACTATGGCTACACCTTC.

The chain recombines TRBV19 with TRBJ1-1; 11 nucleotides match TRBD1. CDR3 length: 15 amino acids. The trim removed 6 bases at V and 5 bases at J, leaving 8 bases unmatched. Germline loops: CDR1 LNHDA, CDR2 SQIVND (reference sequence). The CDR3 nucleotides are TGTGCCAGTAGCAGAGACGGGACAGGGGGGACTGAAGCTTTCTTT. This codes for CASSRDGTGGTEAFF.

This clonotype was found a few times. CDR3 in DNA: TGTGCCACCAGCGCCCCGGGACAGTCCTACGAGCAGTACTTC. As protein: CATSAPGQSYEQYF. This chain connects TRBV15 to TRBJ2-7; 7 positions match TRBD1. V lost 5 bases, J lost 1 base, and 5 bases stayed unmatched. The V gene's germline CDR1 is LNHNV and CDR2 YYDKDF (reference sequence). There are 14 residues in the CDR3.

The rearrangement links TRBV20-1 to TRBJ1-2, with D perhaps matching TRBD1 (5 bases). This CDR3 has 13 residues. V lost 6 bases and J 6 bases, leaving 17 bases between the germline ends. CDR1 and CDR2 (germline): DFQATT, SNEGSKA (reference sequence). The CDR3 loop is CSAITTGVDGYTF. The DNA for the CDR3 is TGCAGTGCCATCACCACGGGGGTTGATGGCTACACCTTC.

The V gene is TRBV18, the J gene TRBJ1-4, with unresolved D. V lost 3 bases and J lost 10, with 24 bases in between. The CDR3 is made up of 17 amino acids. In germline, CDR1 is KGHSH, CDR2 LQKENI. The CDR3 sequence: CASSPMPNRVGPAKLFF. The CDR3 region has the DNA TGTGCCAGCTCACCGATGCCGAACAGAGTCGGTCCCGCAAAACTGTTTTTT.

Worth noting for this clonotype: A clone one base away is much larger, so this may be a read error. The chain recombines TRBV27 with TRBJ1-2; no definite D call. The CDR3 has 16 residues. The germline V gene has CDR1 MNHEY and CDR2 SMNVEV (reference sequence). As DNA, the CDR3 is TGTGCCAGCAGTTTATCATTTCGCAGTTTCGGCTATGGCTACGCCTTC. Encoded protein: CASSLSFRSFGYGYAF.

The chain is built from TRBV2 and TRBJ2-1; 8 positions match TRBD1. V was pared by 8 bases and J by 3 bases, with 6 bases of the junction left unmatched. This CDR3 region has 14 residues. Germline V CDR1 and CDR2: SNHLY, FYNNEI. CDR3 coding DNA: TGTGCCAGCGCTAGACAGGGGCACTACAATGAGCAGTTCTTC. Protein product: CASARQGHYNEQFF.

This clonotype was seen repeatedly, ten times or more. The chain couples TRBV2 to TRBJ2-7; possible D gene TRBD2, 6 bases. The V end lost 1 base, the J end lost 4 bases, and 11 bases lay between the germline ends. Germline V CDR1 and CDR2: SNHLY, FYNNEI. CDR3 size: 14 residues. The CDR3 sequence is CASSEGDLEYEQYF. Here the CDR3 DNA reads TGTGCCAGCAGTGAAGGGGACTTGGAATACGAGCAGTACTTC.

The chain uses TRBV15 and TRBJ1-5, with a weak D call TRBD1 (5 bases). Germline V gene data show CDR1 as LNHNV and CDR2 as YYDKDF (reference sequence). V lost 2 bases and J 3 bases, leaving 8 bases between the germline ends. CDR3 length equals 14 residues. Here the CDR3 DNA reads TGTGCCACCAGCAGAAACAGGCACAATCAGCCCCAGCATTTT. The encoded protein is CATSRNRHNQPQHF.

The table lists this clonotype with many counts. The chain joins TRBV9 to TRBJ2-5; the D is unclear. The length of the CDR3 is 14 residues. Trimming took 2 bases from V and 2 from J, leaving 10 bases between them. Germline V gives CDR1 SGDLS, CDR2 YYNGEE. The CDR3 nucleotides are TGTGCCAGCAGCGTTGACGGCTCGCAAGAGACCCAGTACTTC. Protein sequence: CASSVDGSQETQYF.

This clonotype was recorded at least ten times. V and J are TRBV20-1 and TRBJ2-1; the match to TRBD1 covers 9 bases. The V gene's germline CDR1 is DFQATT and CDR2 SNEGSKA (reference sequence). This CDR3 region has 15 residues. V was clipped by 4 bases and J by 8 bases; unmatched bases: 12. CDR3 sequence: CSAKNGGTGIDEQFF. The CDR3 nucleotides read TGCAGTGCTAAGAACGGAGGGACAGGGATCGATGAGCAGTTCTTC.

This clonotype was picked up many times. V and J are TRBV16 and TRBJ1-1; D remains ambiguous. In germline, CDR1 is KGHSY, CDR2 FQNENV. The length of the CDR3 is 16 residues. V was pared by 4 bases and J by 0 bases, with 15 bases between. The CDR3 DNA is TGTGCCAGCAGCCTATACACCCCGTTCGTGAACACTGAAGCTTTCTTT. This encodes CASSLYTPFVNTEAFF.